This T cell receptor beta chain was documented in a study of T cells in Graves' hyperthyroidism and ophthalmopathy. RNA transcripts were the template for amplifying TCR beta CDR3 regions. First-round RT-PCR targeting the TCR CDR3 was performed with the HTBI primer set. TCRdb re-analysed the multiplex PCR reads in MiXCR, keeping a single row per CDR3 protein. Of about 530,000 distinct CDR3 sequences in the sample, 15% to 20% were seen once. The CDR3 is 17 residues long. Germline V gene data show CDR1 as LGHDT and CDR2 as YNNKEL (reference sequence). Unmatched junction bases numbered 11, after V lost 4 bases and J lost 3 bases.

This sequence was found in a woman aged 18-29 years with Graves' ophthalmopathy. The source material was blood. The rearrangement joins TRBV3-1 to TRBJ1-3; 8 nucleotides align to TRBD1. CDR3 nucleotide sequence: TGTGCCAGCAGCCTGCGGACAGGGCAAAGAGGTGGAAACACCATATATTTT. Protein sequence: CASSLRTGQRGGNTIYF.